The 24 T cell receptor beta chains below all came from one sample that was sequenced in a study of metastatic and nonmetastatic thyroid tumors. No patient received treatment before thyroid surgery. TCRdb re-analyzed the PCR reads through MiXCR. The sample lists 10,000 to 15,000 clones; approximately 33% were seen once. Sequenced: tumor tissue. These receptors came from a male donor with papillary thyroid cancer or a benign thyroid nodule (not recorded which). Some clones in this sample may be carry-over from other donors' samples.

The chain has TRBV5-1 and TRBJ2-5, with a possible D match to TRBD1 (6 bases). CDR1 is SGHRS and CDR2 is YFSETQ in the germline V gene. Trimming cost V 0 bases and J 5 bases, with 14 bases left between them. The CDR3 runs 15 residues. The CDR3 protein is CASSLGQGIGETQYF. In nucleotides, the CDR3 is TGCGCCAGCAGCTTGGGGCAGGGGATCGGGGAGACCCAGTACTTC.

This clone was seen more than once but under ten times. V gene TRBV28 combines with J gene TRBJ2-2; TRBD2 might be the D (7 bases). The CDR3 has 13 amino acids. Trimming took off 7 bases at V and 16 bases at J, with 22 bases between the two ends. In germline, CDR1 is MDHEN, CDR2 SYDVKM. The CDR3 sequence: CASTPQREGGQFF. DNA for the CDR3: TGTGCCAGCACTCCGCAGCGAGAGGGGGGGCAGTTTTTT.

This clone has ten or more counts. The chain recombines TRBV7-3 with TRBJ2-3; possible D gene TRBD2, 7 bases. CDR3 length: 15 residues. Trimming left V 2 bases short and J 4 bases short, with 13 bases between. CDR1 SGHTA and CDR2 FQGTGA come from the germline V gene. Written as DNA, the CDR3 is TGTGCCAGCAGCTTATACGGGGGGCTCTCAGATACGCAGTATTTT. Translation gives CASSLYGGLSDTQYF. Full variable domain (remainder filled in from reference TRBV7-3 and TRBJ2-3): GAGVSQTPSNKVTEKGKYVELRCDPISGHTALYWYRQSLGQGPEFLIYFQGTGAADDSGLPNDRFFAVRPEGSVSTLKIQRTERGDSAVYLCASSLYGGLSDTQYFGPGTRLTVL.

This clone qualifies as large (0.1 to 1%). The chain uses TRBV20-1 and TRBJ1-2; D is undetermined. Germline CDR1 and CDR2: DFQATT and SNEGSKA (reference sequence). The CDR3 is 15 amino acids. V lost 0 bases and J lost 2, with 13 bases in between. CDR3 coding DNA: TGCAGTGCTAGAGATCCAGGAACCGCGAACTATGGCTACACCTTC. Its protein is CSARDPGTANYGYTF.

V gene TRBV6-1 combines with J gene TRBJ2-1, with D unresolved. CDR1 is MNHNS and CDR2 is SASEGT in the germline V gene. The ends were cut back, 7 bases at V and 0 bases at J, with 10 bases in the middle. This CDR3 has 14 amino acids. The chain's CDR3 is CASMTPSSYNEQFF. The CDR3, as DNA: TGTGCCAGCATGACCCCTAGCTCCTACAATGAGCAGTTCTTC.

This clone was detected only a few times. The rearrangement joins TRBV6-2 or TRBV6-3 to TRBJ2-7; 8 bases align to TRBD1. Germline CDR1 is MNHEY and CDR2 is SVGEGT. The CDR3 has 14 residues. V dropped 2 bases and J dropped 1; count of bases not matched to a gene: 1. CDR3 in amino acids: CASSYQGASYEQYF. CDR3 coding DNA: TGTGCCAGCAGTTACCAGGGGGCATCCTACGAGCAGTACTTC.

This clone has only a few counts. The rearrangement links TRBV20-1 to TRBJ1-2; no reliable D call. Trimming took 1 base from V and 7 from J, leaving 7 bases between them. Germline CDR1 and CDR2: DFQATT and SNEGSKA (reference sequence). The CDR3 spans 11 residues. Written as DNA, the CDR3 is TGCAGTGCTAGAGTTAGTAGTGGCTACACCTTC. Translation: CSARVSSGYTF.

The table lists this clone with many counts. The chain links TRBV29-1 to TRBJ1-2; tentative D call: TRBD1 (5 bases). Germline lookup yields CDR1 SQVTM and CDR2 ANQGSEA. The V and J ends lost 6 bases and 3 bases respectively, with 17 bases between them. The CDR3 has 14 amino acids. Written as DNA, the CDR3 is TGCAGCGTCGCTACAGGAATTACTTACTATGGCTACACCTTC. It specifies CSVATGITYYGYTF.

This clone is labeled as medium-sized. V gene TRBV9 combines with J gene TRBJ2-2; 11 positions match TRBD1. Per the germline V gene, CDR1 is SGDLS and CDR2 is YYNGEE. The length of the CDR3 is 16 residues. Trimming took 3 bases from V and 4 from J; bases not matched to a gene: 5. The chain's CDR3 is CASSATGTGGTGELFF. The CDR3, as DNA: TGTGCCAGCAGCGCAACCGGGACAGGGGGCACCGGGGAGCTGTTTTTT.

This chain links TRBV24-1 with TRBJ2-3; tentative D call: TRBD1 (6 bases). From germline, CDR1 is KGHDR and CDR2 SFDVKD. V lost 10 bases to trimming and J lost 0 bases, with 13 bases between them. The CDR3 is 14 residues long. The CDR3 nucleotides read TGTGCCACGGGAATTGGACAGAGCACAGATACGCAGTATTTT. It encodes CATGIGQSTDTQYF.

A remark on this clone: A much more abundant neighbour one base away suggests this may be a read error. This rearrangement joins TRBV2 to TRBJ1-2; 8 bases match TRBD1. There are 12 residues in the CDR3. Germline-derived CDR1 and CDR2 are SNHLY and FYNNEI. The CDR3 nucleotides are TGTGCCTTGGGACAGGCTAACTATGACTACACCTTC. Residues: CALGQANYDYTF. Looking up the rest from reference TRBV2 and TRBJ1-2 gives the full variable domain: EPEVTQTPSHQVTQMGQEVILRCVPISNHLYFYWYRQILGQKVEFLVSFYNNEISEKSEIFDDQFSVERPDGSNFTLKIRSTKLEDSAMYFCALGQANYDYTFGSGTRLTVV.

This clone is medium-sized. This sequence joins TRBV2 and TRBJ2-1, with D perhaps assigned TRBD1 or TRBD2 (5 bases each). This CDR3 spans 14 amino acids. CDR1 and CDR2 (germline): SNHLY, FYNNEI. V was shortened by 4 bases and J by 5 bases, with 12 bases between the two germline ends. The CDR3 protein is CASSVDPGHNEQFF. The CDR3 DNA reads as TGTGCCAGCAGTGTGGACCCGGGACACAATGAGCAGTTCTTC.

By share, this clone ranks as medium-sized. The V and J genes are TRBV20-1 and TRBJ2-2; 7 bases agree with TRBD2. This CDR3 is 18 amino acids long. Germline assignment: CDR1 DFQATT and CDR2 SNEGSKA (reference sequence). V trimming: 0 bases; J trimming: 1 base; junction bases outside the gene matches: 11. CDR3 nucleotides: TGCAGTGCTAGAGATTCCTACACGGCGGGGGTGAACACCGGGGAGCTGTTTTTT. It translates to CSARDSYTAGVNTGELFF.

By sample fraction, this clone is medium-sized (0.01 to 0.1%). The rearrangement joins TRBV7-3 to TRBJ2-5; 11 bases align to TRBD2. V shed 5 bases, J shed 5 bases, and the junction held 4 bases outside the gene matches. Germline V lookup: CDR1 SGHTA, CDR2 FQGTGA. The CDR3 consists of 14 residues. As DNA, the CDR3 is TGTGCCAGCAGCCCGACTAGCGGGGCGGAGACCCAGTACTTC. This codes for CASSPTSGAETQYF.

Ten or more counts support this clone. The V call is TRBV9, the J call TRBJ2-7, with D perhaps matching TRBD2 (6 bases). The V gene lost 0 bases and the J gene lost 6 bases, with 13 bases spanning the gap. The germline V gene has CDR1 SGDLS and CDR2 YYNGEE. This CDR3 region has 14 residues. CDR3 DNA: TGTGCCAGCAGCGTAGCTACCCGGGAGTGCGAGCAGTACGTC. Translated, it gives CASSVATRECEQYV.

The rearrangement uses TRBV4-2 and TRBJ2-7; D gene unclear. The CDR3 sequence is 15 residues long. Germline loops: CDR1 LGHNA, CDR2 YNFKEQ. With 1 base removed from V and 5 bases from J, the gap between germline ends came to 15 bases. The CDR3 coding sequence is TGTGCCAGCAGCCAAGCCGGTCTACCTCACGACGAGCAGTACTTC. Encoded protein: CASSQAGLPHDEQYF.

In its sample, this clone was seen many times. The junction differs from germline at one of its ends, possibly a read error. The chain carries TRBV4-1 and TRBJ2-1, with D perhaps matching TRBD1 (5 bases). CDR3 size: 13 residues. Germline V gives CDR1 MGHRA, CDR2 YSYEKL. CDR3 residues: CASSLRGYNEQLF. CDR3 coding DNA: TGCGCCAGCAGCCTAAGGGGTTACAATGAGCAGCTCTTC.

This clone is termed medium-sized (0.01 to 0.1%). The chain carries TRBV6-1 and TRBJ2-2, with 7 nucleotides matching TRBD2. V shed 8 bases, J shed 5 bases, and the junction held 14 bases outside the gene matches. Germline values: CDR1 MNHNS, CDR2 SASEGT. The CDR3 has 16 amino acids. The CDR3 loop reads CASRNLGTTQTGELFF. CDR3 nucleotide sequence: TGTGCCAGCCGCAATCTCGGGACTACCCAGACCGGGGAGCTGTTTTTT.

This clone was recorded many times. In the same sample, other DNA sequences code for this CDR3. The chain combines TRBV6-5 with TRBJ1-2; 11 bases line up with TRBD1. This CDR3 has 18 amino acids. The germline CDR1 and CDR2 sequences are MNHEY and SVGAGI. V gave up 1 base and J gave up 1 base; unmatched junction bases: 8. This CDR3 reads CASSYYLWGQGVNYGYTF. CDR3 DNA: TGTGCCAGCAGTTACTACCTGTGGGGACAGGGGGTTAACTATGGCTACACCTTC.

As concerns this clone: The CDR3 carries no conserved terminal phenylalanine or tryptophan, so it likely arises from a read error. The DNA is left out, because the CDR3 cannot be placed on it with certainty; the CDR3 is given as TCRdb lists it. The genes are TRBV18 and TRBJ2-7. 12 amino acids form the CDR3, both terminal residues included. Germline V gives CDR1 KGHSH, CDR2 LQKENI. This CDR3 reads CASSPSVYEKYL.

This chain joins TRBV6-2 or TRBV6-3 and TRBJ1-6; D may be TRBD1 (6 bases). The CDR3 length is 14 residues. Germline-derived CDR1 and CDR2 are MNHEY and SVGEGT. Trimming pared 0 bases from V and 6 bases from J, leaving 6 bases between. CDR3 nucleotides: TGTGCCAGCAGTTACTCGGACAGTAATTCACCCCTCCACTTT. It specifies CASSYSDSNSPLHF.

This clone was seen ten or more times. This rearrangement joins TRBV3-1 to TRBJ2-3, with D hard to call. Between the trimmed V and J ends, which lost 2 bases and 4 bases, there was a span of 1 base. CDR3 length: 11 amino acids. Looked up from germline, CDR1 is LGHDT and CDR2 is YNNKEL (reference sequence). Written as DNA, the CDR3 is TGTGCCAGCAGCCAATCAGATACGCAGTATTTT. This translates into CASSQSDTQYF.

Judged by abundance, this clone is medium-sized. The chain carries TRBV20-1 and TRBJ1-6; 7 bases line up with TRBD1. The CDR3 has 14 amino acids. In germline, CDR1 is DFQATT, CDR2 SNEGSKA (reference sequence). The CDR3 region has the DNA TGCAGCGTGGAAGAGGGGGCGATAGGATCACCCCTCCACTTT. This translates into CSVEEGAIGSPLHF.

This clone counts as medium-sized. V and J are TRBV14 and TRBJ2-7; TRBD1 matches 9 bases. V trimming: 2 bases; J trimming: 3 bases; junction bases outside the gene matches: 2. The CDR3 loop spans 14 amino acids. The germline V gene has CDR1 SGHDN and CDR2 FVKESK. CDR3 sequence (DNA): TGTGCCAGCAGCCAACTGGACAGGGGCTACGAGCAGTACTTC. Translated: CASSQLDRGYEQYF. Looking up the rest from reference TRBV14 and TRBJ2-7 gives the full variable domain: EAGVTQFPSHSVIEKGQTVTLRCDPISGHDNLYWYRRVMGKEIKFLLHFVKESKQDESGMPNNRFLAERTGGTYSTLKVQPAELEDSGVYFCASSQLDRGYEQYFGPGTRLTVT.